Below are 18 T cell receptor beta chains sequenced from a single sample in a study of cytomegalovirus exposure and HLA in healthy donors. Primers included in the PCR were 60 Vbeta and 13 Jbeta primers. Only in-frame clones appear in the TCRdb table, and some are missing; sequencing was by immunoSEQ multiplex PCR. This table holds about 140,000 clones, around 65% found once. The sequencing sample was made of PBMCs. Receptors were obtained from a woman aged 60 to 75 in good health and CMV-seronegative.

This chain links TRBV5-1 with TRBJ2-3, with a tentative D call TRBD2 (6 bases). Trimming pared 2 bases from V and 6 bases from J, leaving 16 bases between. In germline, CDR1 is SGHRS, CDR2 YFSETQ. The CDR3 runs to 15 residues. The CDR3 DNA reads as TGCGCCAGCAGCTTCGGGACTGTCTACGGGGATACGCAGTATTTT. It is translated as CASSFGTVYGDTQYF.

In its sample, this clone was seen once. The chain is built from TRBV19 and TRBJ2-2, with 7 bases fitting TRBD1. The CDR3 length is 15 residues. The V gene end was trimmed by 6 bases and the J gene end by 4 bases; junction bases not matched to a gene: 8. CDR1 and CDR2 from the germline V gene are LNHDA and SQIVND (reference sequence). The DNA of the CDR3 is TGTGCCAGTAGGCCTAGACAGGGTAGCACCGGGGAGCTGTTTTTT. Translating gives CASRPRQGSTGELFF.

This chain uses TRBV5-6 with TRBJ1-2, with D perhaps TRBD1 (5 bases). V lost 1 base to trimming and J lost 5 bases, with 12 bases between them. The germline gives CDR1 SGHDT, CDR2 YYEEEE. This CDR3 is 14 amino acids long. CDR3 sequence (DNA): TGTGCCAGCAGCTTGTTACGGGGGAAGTATGGCTACACCTTC. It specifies CASSLLRGKYGYTF.

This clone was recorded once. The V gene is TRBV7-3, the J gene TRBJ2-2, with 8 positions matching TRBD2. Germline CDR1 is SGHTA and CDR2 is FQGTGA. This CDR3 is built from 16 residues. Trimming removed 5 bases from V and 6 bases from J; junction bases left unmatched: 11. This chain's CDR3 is CASSPEVAGSAGELFF. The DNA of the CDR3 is TGTGCCAGCAGCCCCGAGGTAGCGGGATCGGCCGGGGAGCTGTTTTTT. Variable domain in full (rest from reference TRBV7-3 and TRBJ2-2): GAGVSQTPSNKVTEKGKYVELRCDPISGHTALYWYRQSLGQGPEFLIYFQGTGAADDSGLPNDRFFAVRPEGSVSTLKIQRTERGDSAVYLCASSPEVAGSAGELFFGEGSRLTVL.

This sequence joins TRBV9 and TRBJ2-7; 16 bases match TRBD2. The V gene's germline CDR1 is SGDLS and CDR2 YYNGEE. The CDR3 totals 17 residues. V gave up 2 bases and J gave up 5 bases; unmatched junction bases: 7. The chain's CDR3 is CASSVTGTSGRAHEQYF. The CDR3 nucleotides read TGTGCCAGCAGCGTTACCGGGACTAGCGGGAGGGCCCACGAGCAGTACTTC.

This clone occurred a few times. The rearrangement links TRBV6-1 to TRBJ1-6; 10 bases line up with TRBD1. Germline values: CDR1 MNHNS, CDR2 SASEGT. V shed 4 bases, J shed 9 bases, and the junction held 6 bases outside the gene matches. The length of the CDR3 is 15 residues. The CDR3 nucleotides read TGTGCCAGCAGTGCCACGACAGGGGGCACTTCACCCCTCCACTTT. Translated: CASSATTGGTSPLHF.

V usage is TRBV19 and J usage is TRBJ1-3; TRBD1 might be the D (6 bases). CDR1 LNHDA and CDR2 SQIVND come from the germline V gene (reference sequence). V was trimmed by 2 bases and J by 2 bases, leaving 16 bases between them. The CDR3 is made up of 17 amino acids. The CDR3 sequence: CASSILPGWGPGNTIYF. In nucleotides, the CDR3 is TGTGCCAGTAGTATACTTCCGGGTTGGGGGCCTGGAAACACCATATATTTT.

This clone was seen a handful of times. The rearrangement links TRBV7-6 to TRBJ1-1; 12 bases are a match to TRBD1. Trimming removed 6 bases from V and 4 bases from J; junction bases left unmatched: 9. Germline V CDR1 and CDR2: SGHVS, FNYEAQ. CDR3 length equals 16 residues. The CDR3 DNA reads TGTGCCAGCAGTCCTCCGGGACAGGGGGCGACCACTGAAGCTTTCTTT. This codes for CASSPPGQGATTEAFF. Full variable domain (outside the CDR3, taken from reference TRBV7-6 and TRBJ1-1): GAGVSQSPRYKVTKRGQDVALRCDPISGHVSLYWYRQALGQGPEFLTYFNYEAQQDKSGLPNDRFSAERPEGSISTLTIQRTEQRDSAMYRCASSPPGQGATTEAFFGQGTRLTVV.

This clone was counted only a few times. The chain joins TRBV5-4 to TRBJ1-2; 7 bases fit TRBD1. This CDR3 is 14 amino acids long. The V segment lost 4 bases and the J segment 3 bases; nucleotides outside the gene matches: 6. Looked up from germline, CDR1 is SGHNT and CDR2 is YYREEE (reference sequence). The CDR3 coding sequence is TGTGCCAGCAGCAGAGGACAGGTTGACTATGGCTACACCTTC. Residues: CASSRGQVDYGYTF.

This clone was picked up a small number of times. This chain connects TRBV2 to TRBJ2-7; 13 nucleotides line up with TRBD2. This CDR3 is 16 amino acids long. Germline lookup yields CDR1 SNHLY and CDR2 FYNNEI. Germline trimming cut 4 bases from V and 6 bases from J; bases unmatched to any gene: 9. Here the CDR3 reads CASSATPGLAGAEQYF. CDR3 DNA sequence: TGTGCCAGCAGTGCTACCCCTGGACTAGCGGGAGCCGAGCAGTACTTC.

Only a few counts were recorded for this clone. CDR3 in DNA: TGTGCCAGCAGTTTCGGGACTCCAGGGAGCACTGAAGCTTTCTTT. Amino acids: CASSFGTPGSTEAFF. The chain links TRBV6-6 to TRBJ1-1; possible D gene TRBD1, 5 bases. The germline V gene encodes CDR1 MNHNY and CDR2 SVGAGI (reference sequence). CDR3 size: 15 residues. V was shortened by 4 bases and J by 4 bases, with 16 bases between the two germline ends.

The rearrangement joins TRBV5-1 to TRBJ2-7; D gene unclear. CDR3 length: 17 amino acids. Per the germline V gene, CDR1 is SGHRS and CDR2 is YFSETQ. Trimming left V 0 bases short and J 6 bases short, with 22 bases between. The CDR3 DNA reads TGCGCCAGCAGCTTGGCCCTAGTTAGCCTGACCGCCTCCGAGCAGTACTTC. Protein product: CASSLALVSLTASEQYF.

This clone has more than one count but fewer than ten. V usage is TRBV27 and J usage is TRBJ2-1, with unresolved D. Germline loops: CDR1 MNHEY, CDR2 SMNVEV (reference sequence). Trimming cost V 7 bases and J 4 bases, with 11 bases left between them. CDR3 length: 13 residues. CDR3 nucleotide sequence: TGTGCCAGCACCTTGGCACCTTACAATGAGCAGTTCTTC. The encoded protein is CASTLAPYNEQFF.

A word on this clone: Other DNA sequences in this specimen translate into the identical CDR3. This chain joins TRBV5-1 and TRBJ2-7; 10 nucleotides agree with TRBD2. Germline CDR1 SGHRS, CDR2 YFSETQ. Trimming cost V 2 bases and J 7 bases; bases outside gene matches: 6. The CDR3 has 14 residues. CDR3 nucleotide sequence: TGCGCCAGCAGCTTAGCGGGAGGGCCGAGTGAGCAGTACTTC. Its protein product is CASSLAGGPSEQYF.

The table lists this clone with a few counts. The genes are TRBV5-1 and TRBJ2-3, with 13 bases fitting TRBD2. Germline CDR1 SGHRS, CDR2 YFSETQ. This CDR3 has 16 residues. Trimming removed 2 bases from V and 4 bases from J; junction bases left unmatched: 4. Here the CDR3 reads CASSLFTSGGADTQYF. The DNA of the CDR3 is TGCGCCAGCAGCTTATTTACTAGCGGGGGGGCAGATACGCAGTATTTT.

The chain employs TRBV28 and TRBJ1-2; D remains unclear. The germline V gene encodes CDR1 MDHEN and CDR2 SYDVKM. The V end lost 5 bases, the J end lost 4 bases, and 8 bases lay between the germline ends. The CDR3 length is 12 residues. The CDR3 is CASSPAGYGYTF. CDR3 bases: TGTGCCAGCAGTCCCGCCGGCTATGGCTACACCTTC.

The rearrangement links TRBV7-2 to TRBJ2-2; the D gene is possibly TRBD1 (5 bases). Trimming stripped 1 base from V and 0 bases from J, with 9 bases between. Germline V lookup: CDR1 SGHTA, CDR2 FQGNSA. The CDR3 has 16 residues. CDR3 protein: CASSLEIRANTGELFF. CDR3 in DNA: TGTGCCAGCAGCTTAGAGATCAGGGCGAACACCGGGGAGCTGTTTTTT.

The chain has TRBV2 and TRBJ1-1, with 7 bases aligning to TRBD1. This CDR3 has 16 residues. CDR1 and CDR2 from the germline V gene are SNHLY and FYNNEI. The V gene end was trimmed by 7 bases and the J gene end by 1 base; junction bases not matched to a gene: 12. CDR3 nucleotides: TGTGCCAGCACGTGGAGGGGGCTGGGGAGGAACACTGAAGCTTTCTTT. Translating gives CASTWRGLGRNTEAFF.